Below, one TCR beta chain is given with its context. What it binds is unknown. Given a much more abundant clone one base away, this may be a read error. Here the CDR3 omits its conserved ending phenylalanine or tryptophan, so a read error is the likely source. Through Arm-PCR of CDR3 regions and iRepertoire HTBI primers, TCR beta libraries were built. One entry per CDR3 protein, called by TCRdb with MiXCR from the multiplex PCR reads. The sample records about 370,000 distinct CDR3 sequences, around 16% being singletons. This record belongs to a study of regulatory T cells in long-lasting Graves disease. The sample's time point: newly diagnosed GD, antithyroid drugs for less than 3 months. PBMC RNA served as the TCR library source. Xi'an, China, was home to the endocrinology department that provided patients. The ends lost 3 bases at V and 3 bases at J; junction bases unmatched: 5. Germline assignment: CDR1 DFQATT and CDR2 SNEGSKA (reference sequence). CDR3 length: 14 amino acids.

General observations from the study: Persistent Graves' patients showed a TCR diversity that was lower than that of newly diagnosed ones.

The source is a female donor with Graves disease. The chain uses TRBV20-1 and TRBJ2-3, with 8 nucleotides matching TRBD2. The specimen was peripheral blood mononuclear cells (PBMCs), collected at new diagnosis, from a patient treated with antithyroid drugs. CDR3: CSASGGAGTDTQYL. The CDR3 DNA reads as TGCAGTGCTAGCGGGGGGGCAGGGACAGATACGCAGTATCTT.